The source of this T cell receptor beta chain is a study of human T cells and chemical hapten exposure. The J segment lost 4 bases and the V segment lost 2 bases, leaving 5 bases of the junction unmatched. This CDR3 has 15 amino acids. From germline, CDR1 is KGHDR and CDR2 SFDVKD. Findings of the study overall: Significantly more large CDR3 similarity clusters were formed by expanded TCRs than by controls.

The sample's time point: patch test 2, 6 weeks after DPC sensitization. As for treatment: therapeutic diphenylcyclopropenone sensitization with weekly scalp DPC. Unfractionated whole blood yielded total RNA. TCRdb re-analysed the RACE reads in MiXCR, keeping a single row per CDR3 protein. The sample holds 110,000 to 150,000 distinct CDR3 sequences, roughly 10% seen once. Note on this clonotype: What it binds is not known.

The sample here was whole blood, taken in connection with sensitization to the hapten diphenylcyclopropenone (DPC). The receptor's source is a woman in her forties or fifties with alopecia areata. Some clones in this sample may be carry-over from other donors' samples. This chain links TRBV24-1 with TRBJ2-3, with TRBD2 matching over 7 bases. Written as DNA, the CDR3 is TGTGCCACCAGTGATTGGACTAGAGGAGCAGATACGCAGTATTTT. It codes for CATSDWTRGADTQYF.